The 10 T cell receptor beta chains presented below share a single source sample, sequenced in a study of T-cell memory formation after mild COVID-19. TCRdb itself ran the 5' RACE reads through MiXCR, one entry per CDR3 protein. The data show hundreds of thousands of distinct CDR3 sequences, with around 25% seen just once and around an eighth held by the top ten. Specimen: PBMCs or a T cell subset sorted from them (not recorded which). The receptors stem from an adult woman who had mild COVID-19 (a few samples of this study predate the infection). Cell type and time point are not known.

This clonotype came up a few times. The chain links TRBV11-2 to TRBJ2-3; D unresolved. Germline lookup yields CDR1 SGHAT and CDR2 FQNNGV. Trimming took off 6 bases at V and 9 bases at J, with 25 bases between the two ends. CDR3 length: 16 amino acids. CDR3 in amino acids: CASRPIGARGDGTQYF. In DNA, the CDR3 is TGTGCCAGCAGGCCCATCGGTGCTAGAGGAGACGGCACGCAGTATTTT.

This clonotype was seen a handful of times. The genes are TRBV19 and TRBJ2-5; D is ambiguous. This CDR3 region has 13 residues. Germline V gene sequence: CDR1 LNHDA, CDR2 SQIVND (reference sequence). V shed 3 bases and J shed 8 bases, with 13 bases lying between them. CDR3 amino acids: CASSIGRFETQYF. In DNA, the CDR3 is TGTGCCAGTAGTATTGGCAGATTTGAAACCCAGTACTTC.

This chain uses TRBV2 with TRBJ2-2; D remains ambiguous. This CDR3 contains 14 residues. Germline lookup yields CDR1 SNHLY and CDR2 FYNNEI. Trimming cost V 6 bases and J 1 base, with 9 bases left between them. CDR3 in amino acids: CASRDSLNTGELFF. In nucleotides, the CDR3 is TGTGCCAGCAGGGATAGCCTGAACACCGGGGAGCTGTTTTTT. Full variable domain (rest looked up from reference TRBV2 and TRBJ2-2): EPEVTQTPSHQVTQMGQEVILRCVPISNHLYFYWYRQILGQKVEFLVSFYNNEISEKSEIFDDQFSVERPDGSNFTLKIRSTKLEDSAMYFCASRDSLNTGELFFGEGSRLTVL.

In this sample, this clonotype turned up a few times. The rearrangement joins TRBV6-5 to TRBJ2-1, with D uncertain. CDR3 length: 13 amino acids. The germline V gene encodes CDR1 MNHEY and CDR2 SVGAGI. V lost 0 bases and J 6 bases, leaving 6 bases between the germline ends. The chain's CDR3 is CASSYSAANEQFF. CDR3 coding DNA: TGTGCCAGCAGTTACTCGGCGGCCAATGAGCAGTTCTTC.

This clonotype was recorded once. A junction boundary mismatches the germline segment, possibly from a read error. V gene TRBV6-5 combines with J gene TRBJ1-5; the D gene is possibly TRBD1 (5 bases). In germline, CDR1 is MNHEY, CDR2 SVGAGI. There are 14 residues in the CDR3. The CDR3 sequence is CASSYSGEYQHQHF. The CDR3 DNA reads as TGTGCCAGCAGTTACTCGGGGGAATACCAGCACCAGCATTTT.

The J gene is TRBJ2-7, the V gene TRBV19; D perhaps matches TRBD1 (5 bases). Trimming shortened V by 6 bases and J by 5 bases, and 14 bases separated the two germline ends. The CDR3 covers 13 residues. Looked up from germline, CDR1 is LNHDA and CDR2 is SQIVND (reference sequence). CDR3 region: CASSTGPRDEQYF. CDR3 DNA: TGTGCCAGTAGCACAGGTCCCAGGGACGAGCAGTACTTC.

This clonotype was detected only a few times. V gene TRBV12-3 or TRBV12-4 combines with J gene TRBJ1-1; no clear D gene. The CDR3 is 14 amino acids. Trimming removed 5 bases at V and 1 base at J, with 11 bases between. In nucleotides, the CDR3 is TGTGCCAGCAGTCCAACCACACCGAACACTGAAGCTTTCTTT. It specifies CASSPTTPNTEAFF.

This clonotype came up many times. This rearrangement joins TRBV2 to TRBJ1-5; D call uncertain. Between the trimmed V and J ends, which lost 5 bases and 0 bases, there was a span of 11 bases. CDR1 is SNHLY and CDR2 is FYNNEI in the germline V gene. The CDR3 extends over 15 amino acids. CDR3 amino acids: CASSPATFSNQPQHF. CDR3 DNA sequence: TGTGCCAGCAGTCCAGCTACCTTTAGCAATCAGCCCCAGCATTTT.

The chain's CDR3 is CASSVGGGASGANVLTF. The CDR3 nucleotides are TGTGCCAGCAGCGTAGGTGGGGGCGCTTCGGGGGCCAACGTCCTGACTTTC. The genes are TRBV9 and TRBJ2-6; D might be TRBD1 (6 bases). Per the germline V gene, CDR1 is SGDLS and CDR2 is YYNGEE. The V gene lost 0 bases and the J gene lost 4 bases, with 14 bases spanning the gap. CDR3 length equals 17 residues.

The chain joins TRBV12-3 or TRBV12-4 to TRBJ2-6, with D perhaps TRBD1 (5 bases). This CDR3 is built from 15 residues. V gave up 7 bases and J gave up 0 bases, with 10 bases separating them. This CDR3 is CASIPQGSGANVLTF. CDR3 nucleotide sequence: TGTGCCAGCATCCCTCAGGGCTCTGGGGCCAACGTCCTGACTTTC.